This T cell receptor (beta chain) was recorded in a study of T cells in localized non-small cell lung cancer. Whole-study results and caveats: Clonality peaked in uninvolved adjacent lung rather than tumor. Paired adjacent lung recovered a median about 61 of the top 100 tumor clones. Without multi-region sequencing, intratumor heterogeneity could not be excluded.

CDR3 length: 15 amino acids. V lost 5 bases, J lost 3 bases, and 13 bases lay in between. Germline V CDR1 and CDR2: SGHNT, YENEEA. A note on this clone: Its antigen is not known.

Here immunoSEQ multiplex PCR was the method, and the copy in TCRdb shows in-frame clones only, minus some. The sample holds 6,000 to 10,000 clones, around 93% seen once. The sequence was obtained from a woman aged 40 to 75 with stage I lung adenocarcinoma. The chain combines TRBV11-3 with TRBJ2-2, with a possible D match to TRBD1 (5 bases). This material consisted of peripheral blood, taken before any cancer treatment. Here the CDR3 reads CASSQGQGDTGELFF. The CDR3 nucleotides are TGTGCCAGCAGCCAAGGGCAGGGCGACACCGGGGAGCTGTTTTTT.